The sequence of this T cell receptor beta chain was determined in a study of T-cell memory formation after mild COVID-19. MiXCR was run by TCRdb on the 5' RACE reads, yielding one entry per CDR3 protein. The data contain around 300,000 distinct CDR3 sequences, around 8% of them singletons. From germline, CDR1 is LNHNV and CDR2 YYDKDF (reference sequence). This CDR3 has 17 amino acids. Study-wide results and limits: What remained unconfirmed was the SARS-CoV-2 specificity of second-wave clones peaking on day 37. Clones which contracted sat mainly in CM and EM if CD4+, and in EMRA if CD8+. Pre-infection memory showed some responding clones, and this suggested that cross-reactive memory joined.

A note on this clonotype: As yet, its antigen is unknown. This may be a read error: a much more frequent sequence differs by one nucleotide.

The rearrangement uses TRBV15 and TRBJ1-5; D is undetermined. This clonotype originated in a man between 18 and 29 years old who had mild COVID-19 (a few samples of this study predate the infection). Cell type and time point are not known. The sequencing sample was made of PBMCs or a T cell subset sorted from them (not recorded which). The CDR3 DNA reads TGTGACACCAGCAGAGATCAGTTAGGGAGCCCCAATCAGCCCCAGCATTTT. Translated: CDTSRDQLGSPNQPQHF.